This T cell receptor beta chain was documented in a study of OX40 agonist ivuxolimab in advanced cancers. In terms of the full investigation: Ivuxolimab, which targeted the costimulatory receptor OX40 (CD134), was an agonistic, fully human IgG2 monoclonal antibody. Partial responses occurred in three dose-escalation patients, of whom one had hepatocellular carcinoma and two had cutaneous melanoma. Patients were allowed to have had prior anti-PD-1, anti-PD-L1 or anti-CTLA-4 therapy, and around 41% of the dose-escalation patients had previously received checkpoint inhibitors. The paper describes the monotherapy dose-escalation part (N = 52 patients) of the phase I trial of ivuxolimab. Of the 50 or so patients in dose escalation, about 20 had hepatocellular carcinoma, some 15 had melanoma, 9 had renal cell carcinoma and 9 had head and neck cancer. The point of sequencing TCRbeta in the periphery was to test whether ivuxolimab changed TCR sequence diversity and drove clonal T-cell expansion. In the dose-escalation cohort, 65% to 85% of patients were male, and the mean age was 60 years with a range of roughly 20 to 79. Intravenous ivuxolimab was administered to patients every 2 weeks at six dose levels: 0.01, 0.1, 0.3, 1.5, 3 and 10 mg/kg. General findings and caveats noted by the study authors: After ivuxolimab, CD8+ T cells had more expanded clones than CD4+ T cells on average. Low levels of normalized T-cell clonal expansion were also seen in some nonresponding patients. The antigen specificity of the clonally expanded peripheral T cells was not determined. At doses from 0.1 to 3.0 mg/kg, clonal expansion was seen in both CD4+ and CD8+ blood T cells between baseline and week 6. In partial responders in the 0.1-3.0 mg/kg groups, normalized peripheral clonal expansion was found to be among the lowest, especially among CD8+ T cells.

The CDR3 holds 15 amino acids from the cysteine to the phenylalanine. The kept DNA is CDR3 alone, 45 bases in frame from the first base. The germline V gene gives CDR1 as SGDLS and CDR2 as YYNGEE. V is reduced by 4 bases and J by 1 base, leaving a spacing of 14 bases between them. Patients with autoimmune disease history or receiving systemic immunosuppression were excluded from the trial. Peripheral blood for TCR sequencing was drawn from every dose cohort at baseline, at cycle 4 day 1 and at cycle 7 day 1. The samples were drawn from a first-in-human, open-label, multicenter phase I dose-escalation trial of ivuxolimab. Adults with locally advanced or metastatic head and neck squamous cell, hepatocellular, melanoma or renal cell carcinoma were enrolled in the trial. CD4+ and CD8+ T cells were sorted separately from peripheral blood before TCR sequencing. With respect to this clone: The specificity of this receptor is unknown. It has no much larger one-base neighbor in the sample; base qualities were not kept.

Genomic DNA was extracted from sorted cells for sequencing of the TCRbeta CDR3 region. The immunoSEQ Assay was used for sequencing of TCRbeta CDR3 regions. TCRdb holds this immuneACCESS table with in-frame rearrangements only. Some clones are missing; in checked studies, unresolved V genes explain under half, and the rest has no known cause. This sample gives 65,000 to 80,000 clones in total; around 86% of them show up just once. The biggest ten clones account for roughly 0.26% of the sample. The receptor's source is an adult with an advanced solid tumor such as melanoma, head and neck, liver or kidney cancer. Specimen: CD4+ or CD8+ T cells sorted from blood, collected in a trial of the OX40 agonist ivuxolimab. The rearranged segments are TRBV9 and TRBJ1-1; a tentative D call is TRBD1 (6 bases match). The DNA sequence follows: TGTGCCAGCAGCCCCAGACAGGCGAAGAACACTGAAGCTTTCTTT. This translates into CASSPRQAKNTEAFF.